The clone carrying this T cell receptor beta chain was observed at least ten times. In each sequencing run, over 160 million TCR-beta sequences were generated from 15-18 subjects. One entry per CDR3 protein, called by TCRdb with MiXCR from the 5' RACE reads. The table has about 59,000 distinct CDR3 sequences, 24% seen once. The sample comes from a study of neurological immune-mediated disorders. The CDR3 is made up of 14 amino acids. The J segment lost 5 bases and the V segment lost 1 base, leaving 2 bases of the junction unmatched. In germline, CDR1 is MGHRA, CDR2 YSYEKL. Time point here: technical triplicate 2. Unsorted libraries were prepared from 2 million PBMCs held at -80 C.

The sequence was collected from a man in his 60s with HTLV-1-associated myelopathy (HAM/TSP). The sequenced sample consisted of PBMCs. This rearrangement joins TRBV4-1 to TRBJ2-3; 8 nucleotides line up with TRBD1. The CDR3 reads CASSQGTGGDTQYF. The CDR3 bases are TGCGCCAGCAGCCAAGGCACAGGGGGAGATACGCAGTATTTT.